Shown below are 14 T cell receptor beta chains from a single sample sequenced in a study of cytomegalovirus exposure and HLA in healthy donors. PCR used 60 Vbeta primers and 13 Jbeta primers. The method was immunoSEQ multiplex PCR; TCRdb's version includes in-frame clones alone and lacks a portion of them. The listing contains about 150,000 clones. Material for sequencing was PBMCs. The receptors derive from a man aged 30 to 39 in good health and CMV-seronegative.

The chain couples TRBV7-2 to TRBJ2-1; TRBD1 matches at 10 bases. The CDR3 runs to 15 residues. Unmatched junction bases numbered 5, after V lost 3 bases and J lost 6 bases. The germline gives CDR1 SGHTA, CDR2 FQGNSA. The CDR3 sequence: CASSFRDRGTNEQFF. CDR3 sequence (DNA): TGTGCCAGCAGCTTCCGGGACAGGGGTACCAATGAGCAGTTCTTC.

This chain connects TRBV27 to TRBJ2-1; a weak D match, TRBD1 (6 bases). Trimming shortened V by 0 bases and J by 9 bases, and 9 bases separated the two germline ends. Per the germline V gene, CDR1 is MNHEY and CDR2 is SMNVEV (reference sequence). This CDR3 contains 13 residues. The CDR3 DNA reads TGTGCCAGCAGTTTATCGGGGGCTAGTGAGCAGTTCTTC. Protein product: CASSLSGASEQFF.

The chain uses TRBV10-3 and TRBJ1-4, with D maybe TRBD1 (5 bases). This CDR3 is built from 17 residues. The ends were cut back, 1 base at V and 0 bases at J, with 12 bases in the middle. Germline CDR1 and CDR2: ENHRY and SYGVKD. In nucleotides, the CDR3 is TGTGCCATCAGTGAGTACGGGGGAGTTGCAACTAATGAAAAACTGTTTTTT. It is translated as CAISEYGGVATNEKLFF.

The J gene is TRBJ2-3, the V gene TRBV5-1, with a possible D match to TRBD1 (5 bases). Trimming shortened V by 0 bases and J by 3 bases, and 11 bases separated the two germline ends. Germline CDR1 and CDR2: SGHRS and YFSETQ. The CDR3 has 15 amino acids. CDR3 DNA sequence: TGCGCCAGCAGCTTGGTCGGTAGGGGTACAGATACGCAGTATTTT. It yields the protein CASSLVGRGTDTQYF.

The chain's CDR3 is CASSIEKGAGYNEQFF. CDR3 DNA sequence: TGTGCCAGTAGTATCGAAAAGGGGGCTGGTTACAATGAGCAGTTCTTC. J is TRBJ2-1 and V is TRBV19, with TRBD1 matching 7 bases. CDR1 is LNHDA, CDR2 SQIVND, per germline (reference sequence). V lost 3 bases to trimming and J lost 4 bases; unmatched junction nucleotides: 9. The CDR3 consists of 16 residues.

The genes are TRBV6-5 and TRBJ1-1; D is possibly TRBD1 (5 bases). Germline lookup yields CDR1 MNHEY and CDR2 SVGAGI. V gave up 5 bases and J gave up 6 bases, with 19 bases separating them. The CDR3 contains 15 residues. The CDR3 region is CASSLPGVGGAEAFF. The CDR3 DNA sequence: TGTGCCAGCAGTCTCCCGGGGGTTGGAGGAGCTGAAGCTTTCTTT.

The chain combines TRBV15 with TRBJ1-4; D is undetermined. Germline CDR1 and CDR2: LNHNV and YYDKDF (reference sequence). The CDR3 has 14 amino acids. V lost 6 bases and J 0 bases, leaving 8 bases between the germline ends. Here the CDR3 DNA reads TGTGCCACCAGTACGAGGGCAACTAATGAAAAACTGTTTTTT. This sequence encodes CATSTRATNEKLFF.

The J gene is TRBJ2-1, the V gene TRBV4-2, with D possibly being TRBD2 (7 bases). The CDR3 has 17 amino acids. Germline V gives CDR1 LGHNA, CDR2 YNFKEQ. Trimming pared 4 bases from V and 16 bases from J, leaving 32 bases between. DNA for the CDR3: TGTGCCAGCAGCCCTCTGCAGGACTGGACGGGGGGCAATGAGCCCTTCTTC. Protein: CASSPLQDWTGGNEPFF.

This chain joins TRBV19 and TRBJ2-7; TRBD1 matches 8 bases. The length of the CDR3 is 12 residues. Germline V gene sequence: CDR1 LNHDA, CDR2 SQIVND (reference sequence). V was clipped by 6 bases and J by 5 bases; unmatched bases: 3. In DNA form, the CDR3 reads TGTGCCAGTAGCCCAGGGGGCGACGAGCAGTACTTC. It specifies CASSPGGDEQYF.

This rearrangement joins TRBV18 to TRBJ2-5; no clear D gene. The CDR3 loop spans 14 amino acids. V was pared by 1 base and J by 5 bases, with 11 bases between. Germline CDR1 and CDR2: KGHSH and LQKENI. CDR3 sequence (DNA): TGTGCCAGCTCACCACTGGGCAGGATGGAGACCCAGTACTTC. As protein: CASSPLGRMETQYF.

CDR3 DNA sequence: TGTGCCAGCTCACCGGGGACTAGCGGGAGAATAAATACGCAGTATTTT. Translation: CASSPGTSGRINTQYF. The V and J genes are TRBV18 and TRBJ2-3, with 14 bases aligning to TRBD2. The germline V gene encodes CDR1 KGHSH and CDR2 LQKENI. V shed 3 bases, J shed 7 bases, and the junction held 6 bases outside the gene matches. There are 16 residues in the CDR3.

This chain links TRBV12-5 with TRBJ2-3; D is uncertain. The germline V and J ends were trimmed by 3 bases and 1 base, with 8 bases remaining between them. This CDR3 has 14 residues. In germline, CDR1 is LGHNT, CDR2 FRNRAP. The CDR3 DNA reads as TGTGCTAGTGGTTTTAACAGAGGCACAGATACGCAGTATTTT. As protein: CASGFNRGTDTQYF.

CDR3 bases: TGTGCCAGCAGCTGGGGGACAGGGGGATACGAGCAGTACTTC. It yields the protein CASSWGTGGYEQYF. The rearrangement joins TRBV5-5 to TRBJ2-7; 11 bases match TRBD1. Germline loops: CDR1 SGHKS, CDR2 YYEKEE (reference sequence). The V and J ends lost 3 bases and 4 bases, in that order; junction bases with no gene match: 3. The CDR3 consists of 14 residues. The full variable domain, with the rest looked up from reference TRBV5-5 and TRBJ2-7, is DAGVTQSPTHLIKTRGQQVTLRCSPISGHKSVSWYQQVLGQGPQFIFQYYEKEERGRGNFPDRFSARQFPNYSSELNVNALLLGDSALYLCASSWGTGGYEQYFGPGTRLTVT.

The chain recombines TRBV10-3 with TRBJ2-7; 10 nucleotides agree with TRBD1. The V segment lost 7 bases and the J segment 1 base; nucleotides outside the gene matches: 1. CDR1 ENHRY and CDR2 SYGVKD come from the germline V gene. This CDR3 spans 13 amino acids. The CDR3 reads CAIKGQGSYEQYF. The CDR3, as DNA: TGTGCCATCAAGGGACAGGGGTCCTACGAGCAGTACTTC.